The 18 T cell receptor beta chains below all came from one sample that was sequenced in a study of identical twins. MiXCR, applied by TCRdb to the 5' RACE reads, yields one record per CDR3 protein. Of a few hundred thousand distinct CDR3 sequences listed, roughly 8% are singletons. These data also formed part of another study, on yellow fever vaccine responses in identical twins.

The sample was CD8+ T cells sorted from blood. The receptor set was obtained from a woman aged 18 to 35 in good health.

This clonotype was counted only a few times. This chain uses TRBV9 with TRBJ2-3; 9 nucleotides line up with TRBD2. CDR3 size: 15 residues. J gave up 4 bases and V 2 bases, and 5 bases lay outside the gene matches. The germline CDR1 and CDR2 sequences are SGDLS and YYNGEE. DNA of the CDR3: TGTGCCAGCAGCGTCGCGGGGGGGCCCGCAGATACGCAGTATTTT. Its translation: CASSVAGGPADTQYF.

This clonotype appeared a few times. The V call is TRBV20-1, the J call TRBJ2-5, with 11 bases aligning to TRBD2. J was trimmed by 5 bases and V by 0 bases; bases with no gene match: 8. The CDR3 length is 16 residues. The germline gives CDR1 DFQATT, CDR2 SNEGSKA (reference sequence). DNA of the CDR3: TGCAGTGCTAGAGAGGGACTAGCGGCCCGCCGGGAGACCCAGTACTTC. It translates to CSAREGLAARRETQYF.

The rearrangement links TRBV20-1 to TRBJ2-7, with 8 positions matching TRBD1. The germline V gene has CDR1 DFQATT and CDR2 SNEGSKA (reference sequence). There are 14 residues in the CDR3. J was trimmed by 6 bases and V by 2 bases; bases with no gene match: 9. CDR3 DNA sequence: TGCAGTGCTAGAAGCCGGACAGGGTTGGCCGAGCAGTACTTC. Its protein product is CSARSRTGLAEQYF.

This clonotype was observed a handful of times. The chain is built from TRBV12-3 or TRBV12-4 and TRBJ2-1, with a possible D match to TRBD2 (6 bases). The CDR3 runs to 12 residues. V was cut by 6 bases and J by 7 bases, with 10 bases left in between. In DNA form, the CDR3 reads TGTGCCAGCAGCAGACTAGTTAATGAGCAGTTCTTC. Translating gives CASSRLVNEQFF.

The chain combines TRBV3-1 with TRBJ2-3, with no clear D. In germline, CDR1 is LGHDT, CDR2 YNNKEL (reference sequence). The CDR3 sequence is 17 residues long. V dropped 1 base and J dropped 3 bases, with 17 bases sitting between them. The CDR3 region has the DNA TGTGCCAGCAGCCAAGCGTCCGGTGGGGAAGTGACAGATACGCAGTATTTT. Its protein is CASSQASGGEVTDTQYF.

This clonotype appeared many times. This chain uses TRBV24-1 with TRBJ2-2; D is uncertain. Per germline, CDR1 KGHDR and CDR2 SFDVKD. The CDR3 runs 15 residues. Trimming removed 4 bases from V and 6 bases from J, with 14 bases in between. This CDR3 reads CATSETGLSAGELFF. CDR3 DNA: TGTGCCACCAGTGAAACCGGATTAAGTGCCGGGGAGCTGTTTTTT.

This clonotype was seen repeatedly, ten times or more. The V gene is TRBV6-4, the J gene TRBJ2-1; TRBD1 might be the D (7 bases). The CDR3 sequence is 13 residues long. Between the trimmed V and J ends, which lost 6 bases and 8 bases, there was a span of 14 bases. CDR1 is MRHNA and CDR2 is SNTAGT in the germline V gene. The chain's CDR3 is CASSAQGEDEQFF. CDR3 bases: TGTGCCAGCAGCGCTCAGGGGGAGGATGAGCAGTTCTTC.

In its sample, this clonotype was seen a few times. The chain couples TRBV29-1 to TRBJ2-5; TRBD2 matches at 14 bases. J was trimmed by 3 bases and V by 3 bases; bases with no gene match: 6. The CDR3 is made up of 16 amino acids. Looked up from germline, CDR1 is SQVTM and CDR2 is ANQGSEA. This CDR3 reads CSVEGTSGGSEETQYF. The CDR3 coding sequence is TGCAGCGTTGAGGGGACTAGCGGGGGATCGGAAGAGACCCAGTACTTC.

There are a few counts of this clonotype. CDR3 bases: TGCGCCAGCAGAAGACAGGGGGGGGACGAGCAGTACTTC. Translated, it gives CASRRQGGDEQYF. The V and J genes are TRBV5-1 and TRBJ2-7; 9 positions agree with TRBD1. Germline loops: CDR1 SGHRS, CDR2 YFSETQ. This CDR3 is 13 amino acids long. Trimming removed 5 bases from V and 5 bases from J; junction bases left unmatched: 5.

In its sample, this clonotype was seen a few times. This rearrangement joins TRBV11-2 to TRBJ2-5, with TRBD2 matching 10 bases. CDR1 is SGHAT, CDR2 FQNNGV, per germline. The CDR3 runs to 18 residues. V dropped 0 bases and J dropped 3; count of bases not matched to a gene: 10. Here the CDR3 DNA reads TGTGCCAGCAGCTTAGATCGGGCTAGCGGGGGTAGAGAAGAGACCCAGTACTTC. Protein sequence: CASSLDRASGGREETQYF.

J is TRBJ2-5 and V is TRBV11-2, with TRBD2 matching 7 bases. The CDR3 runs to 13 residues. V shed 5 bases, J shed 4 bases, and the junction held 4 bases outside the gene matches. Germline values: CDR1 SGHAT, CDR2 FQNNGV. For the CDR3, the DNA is TGTGCCAGCAGCGTACTAGCGCTAGAGACCCAGTACTTC. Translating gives CASSVLALETQYF.

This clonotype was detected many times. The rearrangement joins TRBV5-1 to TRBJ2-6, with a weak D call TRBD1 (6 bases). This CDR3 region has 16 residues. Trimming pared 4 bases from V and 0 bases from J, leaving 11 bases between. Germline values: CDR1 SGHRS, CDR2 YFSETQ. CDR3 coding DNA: TGCGCCAGCAGCATGGACAGTCACTCTGGGGCCAACGTCCTGACTTTC. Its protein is CASSMDSHSGANVLTF.

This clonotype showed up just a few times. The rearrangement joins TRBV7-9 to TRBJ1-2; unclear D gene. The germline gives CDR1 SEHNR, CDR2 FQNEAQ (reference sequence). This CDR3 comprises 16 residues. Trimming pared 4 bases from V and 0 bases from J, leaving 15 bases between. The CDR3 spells CASSSTRAGANYGYTF. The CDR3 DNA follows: TGTGCCAGCAGCTCGACACGCGCGGGCGCTAACTATGGCTACACCTTC.

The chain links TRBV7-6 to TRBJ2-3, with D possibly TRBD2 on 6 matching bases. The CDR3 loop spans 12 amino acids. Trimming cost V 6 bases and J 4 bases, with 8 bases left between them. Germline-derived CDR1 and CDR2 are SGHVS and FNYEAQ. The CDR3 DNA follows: TGTGCCAGCAGGACGGGGGCAGATACGCAGTATTTT. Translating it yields CASRTGADTQYF.

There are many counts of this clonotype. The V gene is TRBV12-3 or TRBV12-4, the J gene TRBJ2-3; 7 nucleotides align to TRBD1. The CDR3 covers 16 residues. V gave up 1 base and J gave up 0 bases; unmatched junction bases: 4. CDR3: CASSLVPGQSTDTQYF. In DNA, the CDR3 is TGTGCCAGCAGTTTAGTTCCGGGACAGAGCACAGATACGCAGTATTTT.

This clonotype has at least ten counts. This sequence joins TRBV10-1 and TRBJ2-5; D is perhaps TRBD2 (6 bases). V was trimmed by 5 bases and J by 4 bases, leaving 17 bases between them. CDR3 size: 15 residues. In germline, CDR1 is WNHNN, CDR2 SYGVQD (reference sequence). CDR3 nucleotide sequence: TGCGCCAGCAGTCCGACTAGGATAGAAGCAGAGACCCAGTACTTC. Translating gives CASSPTRIEAETQYF.

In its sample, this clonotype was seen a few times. DNA of the CDR3: TGTGCCAGCAGTTTATTGTTGCTAGCGGGAGGGGCGAACACCGGGGAGCTGTTTTTT. This translates into CASSLLLLAGGANTGELFF. This chain uses TRBV28 with TRBJ2-2; 12 positions match TRBD2. The V gene end was trimmed by 1 base and the J gene end by 0 bases; junction bases not matched to a gene: 6. There are 19 residues in the CDR3. In germline, CDR1 is MDHEN, CDR2 SYDVKM.

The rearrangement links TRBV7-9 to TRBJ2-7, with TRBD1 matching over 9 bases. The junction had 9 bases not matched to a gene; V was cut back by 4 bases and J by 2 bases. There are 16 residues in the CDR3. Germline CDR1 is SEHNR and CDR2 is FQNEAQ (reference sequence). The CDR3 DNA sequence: TGTGCCAGCAGCTCCCGGGACAGGGAATCCCCCTACGAGCAGTACTTC. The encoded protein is CASSSRDRESPYEQYF. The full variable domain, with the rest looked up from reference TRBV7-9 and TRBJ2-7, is DTGVSQNPRHKITKRGQNVTFRCDPISEHNRLYWYRQTLGQGPEFLTYFQNEAQLEKSRLLSDRFSAERPKGSFSTLEIQRTEQGDSAMYLCASSSRDRESPYEQYFGPGTRLTVT.